This passage covers 10 T cell receptor beta chains from one sample sequenced in a study of shared clonotypes between healthy human individuals. Clones were read by immunoSEQ multiplex PCR, and TCRdb kept only the in-frame ones, dropping some. The sample lists some 1,600,000 clones, nearly 99% occurring once. The sample consisted of naive CD4+ T cells sorted from blood. The subset here: CD45RA+ positively selected. These receptors originate from a man between 25 and 39 years old in good health.

To note about this clone: The same CDR3 also results from other DNA sequences found in this sample. The chain recombines TRBV5-4 with TRBJ1-1; D call uncertain. Trimming took 1 base from V and 2 from J, leaving 3 bases between them. The length of the CDR3 is 12 residues. Germline V gene lookup returns CDR1 SGHNT and CDR2 YYREEE (reference sequence). CDR3 coding DNA: TGTGCCAGCAGCTTGACTAACACTGAAGCTTTCTTT. Translated, it gives CASSLTNTEAFF.

The chain is built from TRBV9 and TRBJ2-3, with D unclear. Germline loops: CDR1 SGDLS, CDR2 YYNGEE. V was clipped by 0 bases and J by 2 bases, with 19 bases between them. The CDR3 contains 18 residues. The CDR3 bases are TGTGCCAGCAGCGTAGCTGTGAATTCCGGACGGAACACAGATACGCAGTATTTT. It is translated as CASSVAVNSGRNTDTQYF.

The V and J genes are TRBV4-1 and TRBJ1-3; TRBD1 agrees at 8 bases. Germline V gene data show CDR1 as MGHRA and CDR2 as YSYEKL. The J segment lost 0 bases and the V segment lost 0 bases, leaving 4 bases of the junction unmatched. The CDR3 has 17 amino acids. The CDR3, as DNA: TGCGCCAGCAGCCAAGACGGACAGGGCAGCTCTGGAAACACCATATATTTT. Translation: CASSQDGQGSSGNTIYF.

The gene calls are TRBV7-9 and TRBJ2-1; 11 bases align to TRBD2. V lost 5 bases to trimming and J lost 4 bases; unmatched junction nucleotides: 7. Germline V CDR1 and CDR2: SEHNR, FQNEAQ (reference sequence). This CDR3 is 16 amino acids long. CDR3 bases: TGTGCCAGCAGCCGGGGACTAGCGGAGAGGTACAATGAGCAGTTCTTC. This encodes CASSRGLAERYNEQFF.

This chain uses TRBV18 with TRBJ2-1, with 10 bases matching TRBD1. V trimming: 5 bases; J trimming: 4 bases; junction bases outside the gene matches: 5. The germline gives CDR1 KGHSH, CDR2 LQKENI. The CDR3 sequence is 15 residues long. The CDR3 is CASSSTGQGYNEQFF. Here the CDR3 DNA reads TGTGCCAGCTCATCGACGGGACAGGGGTACAATGAGCAGTTCTTC.

The chain couples TRBV7-9 to TRBJ2-7; no definite D call. The CDR3 length is 14 residues. Trimming removed 0 bases at V and 3 bases at J, with 9 bases between. Germline V gene lookup returns CDR1 SEHNR and CDR2 FQNEAQ (reference sequence). In DNA form, the CDR3 reads TGTGCCAGCAGCTTAGCGCTAACAAGCTACGAGCAGTACTTC. This gives the protein CASSLALTSYEQYF. Together with reference TRBV7-9 and TRBJ2-7, the CDR3 gives the full variable domain: DTGVSQNPRHKITKRGQNVTFRCDPISEHNRLYWYRQTLGQGPEFLTYFQNEAQLEKSRLLSDRFSAERPKGSFSTLEIQRTEQGDSAMYLCASSLALTSYEQYFGPGTRLTVT.

The CDR3 nucleotides are TGTGCCAGCAGCGCCCGTGGGGACGGGACGAAAAACATTCAGTACTTC. It codes for CASSARGDGTKNIQYF. The chain couples TRBV9 to TRBJ2-4, with D possibly called TRBD1 or TRBD2 (5 bases each). V gave up 3 bases and J gave up 4 bases, with 17 bases separating them. The germline CDR1 and CDR2 sequences are SGDLS and YYNGEE. The CDR3 sequence is 16 residues long.

The rearrangement joins TRBV11-2 to TRBJ2-3, with D possibly called TRBD1 or TRBD2 (5 bases each). Trimming removed 5 bases from V and 3 bases from J, with 15 bases in between. This CDR3 contains 15 residues. Per germline, CDR1 SGHAT and CDR2 FQNNGV. The CDR3 nucleotides are TGTGCCAGCAGCCATCCGGGGCGCGGGACAGATACGCAGTATTTT. Amino acids: CASSHPGRGTDTQYF.

The J gene is TRBJ2-7, the V gene TRBV6-5; 9 bases fit TRBD1. The CDR3 consists of 15 residues. Germline V gives CDR1 MNHEY, CDR2 SVGAGI. The V segment lost 9 bases and the J segment 2 bases; nucleotides outside the gene matches: 11. CDR3 in amino acids: CASTLETGGAYEQYF. The CDR3 coding sequence is TGTGCCAGTACGCTTGAGACAGGGGGGGCCTACGAGCAGTACTTC.

The chain couples TRBV4-1 to TRBJ2-7; D not resolved. The CDR3 has 16 residues. V was clipped by 0 bases and J by 6 bases, with 18 bases between them. Germline values: CDR1 MGHRA, CDR2 YSYEKL. The CDR3: CASSQDSPPLNSEQYF. As DNA, the CDR3 is TGCGCCAGCAGCCAAGACAGCCCTCCGTTGAATTCCGAGCAGTACTTC.